Each of the 13 T cell receptor beta chains below was sequenced from the same sample in a study of CD8 T cells in Susac syndrome. Reverse transcription of 0.5 to 1 ug RNA was carried out with random hexamers. TCRdb analysed the immunoSEQ multiplex PCR reads with MiXCR anew, one entry per CDR3 protein. The sample records 250,000 to 300,000 distinct CDR3 sequences, 89% being singletons. The sequenced sample was CD8+ T cells from PBMCs. Receptors originate from a human donor with multiple sclerosis.

The chain has TRBV28 and TRBJ1-5; possible D gene TRBD1, 6 bases. The germline V gene has CDR1 MDHEN and CDR2 SYDVKM. V gave up 4 bases and J gave up 3 bases, with 13 bases separating them. This CDR3 is built from 15 residues. In DNA, the CDR3 is TGTGCCAGCAGTTCCACGGACAGTCTCAATCAGCCCCAGCATTTT. It yields the protein CASSSTDSLNQPQHF.

The chain couples TRBV12-3 or TRBV12-4 to TRBJ1-1, with D unclear. The CDR3 runs 15 residues. V was clipped by 4 bases and J by 0 bases, with 12 bases between them. In DNA, the CDR3 is TGTGCCAGCAGTTACGACGACACCTTGAACACTGAAGCTTTCTTT. It yields the protein CASSYDDTLNTEAFF.

The chain combines TRBV7-9 with TRBJ2-5; 10 nucleotides agree with TRBD2. Germline V gives CDR1 SEHNR, CDR2 FQNEAQ (reference sequence). V lost 4 bases and J lost 5; bases outside the gene matches: 4. This CDR3 comprises 14 residues. CDR3 bases: TGTGCCAGCAGCTCAGCGGGAGGGTTGGAGACCCAGTACTTC. Its translation: CASSSAGGLETQYF.

This sequence joins TRBV29-1 and TRBJ2-2, with 8 bases aligning to TRBD2. Germline V gives CDR1 SQVTM, CDR2 ANQGSEA. There are 13 residues in the CDR3. V was pared by 7 bases and J by 4 bases, with 5 bases of the junction left unmatched. The CDR3 bases are TGCAGCGGTACGGGGGGGGGCACCGGGGAGCTGTTTTTT. This translates into CSGTGGGTGELFF.

This chain links TRBV10-3 with TRBJ2-1; a weak D match, TRBD2 (5 bases). This CDR3 spans 13 amino acids. With 8 bases removed from V and 8 bases from J, the gap between germline ends came to 16 bases. CDR1 and CDR2 (germline): ENHRY, SYGVKD. CDR3 region: CAILSEGRDEQFF. For the CDR3, the DNA is TGTGCCATCTTGAGTGAGGGTCGGGATGAGCAGTTCTTC.

The CDR3 loop is CASRLAGLYSYNEQFF. CDR3 nucleotides: TGTGCCAGCAGACTAGCGGGCCTCTACTCCTACAATGAGCAGTTCTTC. This chain links TRBV12-3 or TRBV12-4 with TRBJ2-1; 9 bases line up with TRBD2. The junction had 6 bases not matched to a gene; V was cut back by 6 bases and J by 0 bases. CDR3 size: 16 residues.

The V gene is TRBV23-1, the J gene TRBJ2-2; 10 bases fit TRBD2. TRBV23-1 is identified as an open reading frame with a role that is uncertain. With 1 base clipped from V and 5 bases from J, the junction kept 4 bases outside the gene matches. The CDR3 has 16 residues. The CDR3 sequence is CASSQYTSGVTGELFF. The CDR3 DNA reads TGCGCCAGCAGTCAATATACTAGCGGGGTTACCGGGGAGCTGTTTTTT.

This rearrangement joins TRBV12-3 or TRBV12-4 to TRBJ2-3, with 8 nucleotides matching TRBD2. The CDR3 runs to 15 residues. The J segment lost 4 bases and the V segment lost 6 bases, leaving 9 bases of the junction unmatched. The CDR3 nucleotides read TGTGCCAGCAGCTCGAACAGCGGGAGCGCAGATACGCAGTATTTT. Protein product: CASSSNSGSADTQYF.

The chain uses TRBV20-1 and TRBJ2-1, with a tentative D call TRBD1 (6 bases). The CDR3 loop spans 16 amino acids. Germline V gene data show CDR1 as DFQATT and CDR2 as SNEGSKA (reference sequence). V lost 4 bases, J lost 4 bases, and 20 bases lay in between. CDR3 protein: CSAMQLRGTIYNEQFF. CDR3 bases: TGCAGTGCTATGCAACTTCGTGGGACAATATACAATGAGCAGTTCTTC.

The rearrangement joins TRBV27 to TRBJ2-5; 8 bases line up with TRBD1. There are 15 residues in the CDR3. CDR1 and CDR2 from the germline V gene are MNHEY and SMNVEV (reference sequence). Trimming cost V 3 bases and J 4 bases; bases outside gene matches: 7. CDR3 protein: CASSFTPGGRETQYF. DNA of the CDR3: TGTGCCAGCAGTTTTACCCCAGGGGGCAGAGAGACCCAGTACTTC.

The V gene is TRBV11-2, the J gene TRBJ2-1; possibly TRBD1 for D (6 bases). Germline loops: CDR1 SGHAT, CDR2 FQNNGV. This CDR3 has 17 residues. With 3 bases removed from V and 0 bases from J, the gap between germline ends came to 15 bases. The CDR3 sequence: CASSFWGRSSSYNEQFF. In DNA, the CDR3 is TGTGCCAGCAGCTTCTGGGGGCGGAGCAGCTCCTACAATGAGCAGTTCTTC.

Written as DNA, the CDR3 is TGCAGCGCCCTTGATTCGGCCGGGGAGCTGTTTTTT. Protein: CSALDSAGELFF. The V and J genes are TRBV29-1 and TRBJ2-2, with D unresolved. Germline V gene sequence: CDR1 SQVTM, CDR2 ANQGSEA. The CDR3 sequence is 12 residues long. V was pared by 7 bases and J by 6 bases, with 12 bases between.

The J gene is TRBJ1-1, the V gene TRBV4-3, with TRBD1 as a possible D gene (5 bases). V was shortened by 1 base and J by 4 bases, with 10 bases between the two germline ends. The CDR3 length is 14 residues. CDR1 is LGHNA and CDR2 is YSLEER in the germline V gene. CDR3 DNA sequence: TGCGCCAGCAGCCAAGTGCGGGGCTTCACTGAAGCTTTCTTT. Its translation: CASSQVRGFTEAFF.